The clone carrying this TCR beta chain was recorded many times. The antigen is unknown. Other DNA sequences within the sample encode an identical CDR3. The data originate from a study of shared clonotypes between healthy human individuals. Overall study context: Each donor's CD8 memory used one plate, CD8 naive two, each CD4 subset three.

The repertoire was sequenced with immunoSEQ multiplex PCR; TCRdb's copy has only in-frame clones and lacks some. The sample holds over a million clones, around 78% seen once. Nashville, Tennessee was home to all donors, each a Caucasian adult. General study findings and limits: Incompleteness in sorted-subset sequencing, despite large depth, was shown by rarefaction. The study found lower generation probabilities in non-shared clonotypes than in those shared by all four donors.

The material sequenced was memory CD4+ T cells from PBMCs. Subset defined: CD45RA-negative fraction. The source of this sequence is a man between 18 and 29 years old in good health. Some clones in this sample may be carry-over from other donors' samples.

CDR3 sequence reads: CASSPPGLAGVETQYF. CDR3 DNA sequence: TGTGCCAGCAGCCCACCGGGACTAGCGGGAGTCGAGACCCAGTACTTC. The rearrangement joins TRBV7-2 to TRBJ2-5, with 14 positions matching TRBD2. V shed 5 bases and J 5 bases; nucleotides not matched to a gene: 7. CDR3 length: 16 residues. From germline, CDR1 is SGHTA and CDR2 FQGNSA.